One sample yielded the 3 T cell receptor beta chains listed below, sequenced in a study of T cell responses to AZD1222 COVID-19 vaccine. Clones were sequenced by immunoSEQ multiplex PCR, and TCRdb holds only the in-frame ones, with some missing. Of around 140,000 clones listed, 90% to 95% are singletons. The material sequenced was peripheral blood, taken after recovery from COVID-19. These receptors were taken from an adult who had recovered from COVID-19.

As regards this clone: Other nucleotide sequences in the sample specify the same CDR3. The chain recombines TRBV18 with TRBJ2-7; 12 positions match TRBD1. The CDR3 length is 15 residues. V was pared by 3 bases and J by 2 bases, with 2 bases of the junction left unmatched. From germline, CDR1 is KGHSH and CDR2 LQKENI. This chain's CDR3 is CASSPGTGGTYEQYF. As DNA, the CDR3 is TGTGCCAGCTCACCCGGGACAGGGGGCACCTACGAGCAGTACTTC.

The CDR3 reads CASSRGGTSYGYTF. The DNA for the CDR3 is TGTGCCAGCAGCCGGGGGGGGACCAGCTATGGCTACACCTTC. The chain carries TRBV3-1 (or the pseudogene TRBV3-2) and TRBJ1-2, with a possible D match to TRBD1 (5 bases). The germline V and J ends were trimmed by 4 bases and 4 bases, with 13 bases remaining between them. The CDR3 totals 14 residues. Germline values: CDR1 LGHDT, CDR2 YNNKEL (reference sequence).

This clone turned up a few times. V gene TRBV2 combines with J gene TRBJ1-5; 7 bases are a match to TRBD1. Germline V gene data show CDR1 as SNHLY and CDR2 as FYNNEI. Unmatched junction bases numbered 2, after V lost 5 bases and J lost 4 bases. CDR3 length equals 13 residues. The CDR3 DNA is TGTGCCAGCAGTACGGGACAGAATCAGCCCCAGCATTTT. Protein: CASSTGQNQPQHF.